This T cell receptor beta chain was recovered during a study of cytomegalovirus exposure and HLA in healthy donors. Broader study findings: The study put some 150 TCR beta chains on its list as cytomegalovirus-associated. It was reported that the classifier diagnosed cytomegalovirus status with high specificity and sensitivity in both the original and validation cohorts. While the bulk of TCR sequences proved rare, some public TCRs turned up in many donors.

As concerns this clone: Antigen specificity is unknown.

The donors formed part of the roughly 120-subject validation cohort, distinct from the roughly 670-subject first cohort. The protocol was immunoSEQ multiplex PCR, while the TCRdb copy is restricted to in-frame clones and leaves out a portion. Here the sample spans under 100,000 clones, 85% to 95% being singletons. The trim removed 0 bases at V and 7 bases at J, leaving 5 bases unmatched. Germline V CDR1 and CDR2: LGHNA, YNFKEQ. This CDR3 is 15 amino acids long. This chain connects TRBV4-2 to TRBJ1-3, with 8 nucleotides matching TRBD1. Sequenced input: PBMCs. The clonotype originates from a woman between 18 and 29 years old in good health and CMV-seronegative. In nucleotides, the CDR3 is TGTGCCAGCAGCCAAGATTGGACAGGGAGGAACACCATATATTTT. Translated, it gives CASSQDWTGRNTIYF.